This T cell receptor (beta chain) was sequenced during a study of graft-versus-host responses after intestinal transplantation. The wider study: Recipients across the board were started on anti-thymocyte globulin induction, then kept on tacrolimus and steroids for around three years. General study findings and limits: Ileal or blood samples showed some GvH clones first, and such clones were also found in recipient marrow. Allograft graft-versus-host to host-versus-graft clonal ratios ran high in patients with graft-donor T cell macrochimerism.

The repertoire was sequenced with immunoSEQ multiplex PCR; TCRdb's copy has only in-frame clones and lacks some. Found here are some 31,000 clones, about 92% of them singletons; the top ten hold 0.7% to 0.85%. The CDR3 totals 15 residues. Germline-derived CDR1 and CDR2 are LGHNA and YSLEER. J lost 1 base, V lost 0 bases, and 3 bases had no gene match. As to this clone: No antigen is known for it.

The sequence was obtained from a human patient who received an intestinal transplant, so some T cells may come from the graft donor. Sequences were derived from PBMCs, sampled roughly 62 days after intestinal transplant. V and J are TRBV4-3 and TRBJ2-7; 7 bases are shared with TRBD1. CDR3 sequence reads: CASSQEDRDSYEQYF. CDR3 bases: TGCGCCAGCAGCCAAGAAGACAGGGATTCCTACGAGCAGTACTTC.